What follows describes a single TCR beta chain. Antigen: not known. This sample is drawn from a study of vaccination and CD4 T cells after COVID-19. Scientists ran DNA taken from cultured CD4+ T cells through the Oncomine TCR Beta short-read assay for sequencing. TCRdb fed the PCR reads into MiXCR, producing one record per CDR3 protein. The sample yields 15,000 or so distinct CDR3 sequences, less than 70% seen once. V dropped 0 bases and J dropped 5 bases, with 14 bases sitting between them. Germline loops: CDR1 SGHRS, CDR2 YFSETQ. The CDR3 sequence is 15 residues long. Treatment in this sample: roughly ten-day PBMC culture with coronavirus spike peptide pools or control peptides (ViraFEST assay).

This receptor was identified in a human donor who had recovered from COVID-19. The chain employs TRBV5-1 and TRBJ2-5; D is ambiguous. Sequencing was performed on CD4+ T cells from blood, cultured in vitro. The CDR3 nucleotides read TGCGCCAGCAGCTTGGACCCGAGTTCGTCTGAGACCCAGTACTTC. Translation gives CASSLDPSSSETQYF. Full variable domain (outside the CDR3, taken from reference TRBV5-1 and TRBJ2-5): KAGVTQTPRYLIKTRGQQVTLSCSPISGHRSVSWYQQTPGQGLQFLFEYFSETQRNKGNFPGRFSGRQFSNSRSEMNVSTLELGDSALYLCASSLDPSSSETQYFGPGTRLLVL.